This T cell receptor beta chain originates from a study of cytomegalovirus exposure and HLA in healthy donors. The PCR was carried out with 60 Vbeta primers and 13 Jbeta primers. Profiling relied on immunoSEQ multiplex PCR, and the TCRdb table lists in-frame clones only, not all of them. This table holds some 140,000 clones, 60% to 75% found once. Trimming removed 1 base at V and 4 bases at J, with 13 bases between. The germline V gene encodes CDR1 PRHDT and CDR2 FYEKMQ (reference sequence). CDR3 length: 15 amino acids. This receptor was identified in a human donor in good health. The chain employs TRBV13 and TRBJ1-1; perhaps TRBD1 as D (6 bases). The sequenced sample consisted of PBMCs. The CDR3 reads CASSLEPGGGTEAFF. The CDR3 DNA follows: TGTGCCAGCAGCTTAGAGCCTGGGGGCGGCACTGAAGCTTTCTTT.